One and the same sample provided the 18 T cell receptor beta chains below, sequenced in a study of PD-1 blockade in classical Hodgkin lymphoma. As for time point: cycle 4 day 1 (C4D1), after 5 to 7 weeks of nivolumab. Each patient experienced a relapse that followed autologous stem cell transplantation, and brentuximab vedotin exposure varied. Magnetic negative selection served to purify CD4+ T cells out of PBMCs that had been thawed. Libraries were prepared by immunoSEQ multiplex PCR; TCRdb keeps only in-frame clonotypes and omits some of them. The sample consists of 15,000 to 20,000 clones, roughly 77% of them appearing once. The input for sequencing was CD4+ T cells from blood, taken before the fourth cycle of nivolumab. The receptors here all came from a human donor with classical Hodgkin lymphoma.

This clone was counted a few times. This chain connects TRBV5-1 to TRBJ2-5; D possibly corresponds to TRBD1 (6 bases). This CDR3 is built from 16 residues. Germline values: CDR1 SGHRS, CDR2 YFSETQ. Deletions cut 0 bases from V and 0 bases from J, with 12 bases between. This CDR3 reads CASSLAWQGNQETQYF. CDR3 DNA: TGCGCCAGCAGCTTGGCCTGGCAGGGGAACCAAGAGACCCAGTACTTC. Full variable domain (outside the CDR3, taken from reference TRBV5-1 and TRBJ2-5): KAGVTQTPRYLIKTRGQQVTLSCSPISGHRSVSWYQQTPGQGLQFLFEYFSETQRNKGNFPGRFSGRQFSNSRSEMNVSTLELGDSALYLCASSLAWQGNQETQYFGPGTRLLVL.

J is TRBJ1-1 and V is TRBV30, with TRBD1 as a possible D gene (5 bases). In germline, CDR1 is GTSNPN, CDR2 SVGIG (reference sequence). Trimming removed 1 base at V and 4 bases at J, with 22 bases between. The CDR3 is 17 amino acids. The CDR3 loop is CAWSAPWSTSRGTEAFF. In DNA form, the CDR3 reads TGTGCCTGGAGTGCCCCCTGGTCCACGTCGAGGGGCACTGAAGCTTTCTTT.

The CDR3 coding sequence is TGTGCCAGCGGAAGACAGGGGAATAGCAATCAGCCCCAGCATTTT. Translating it yields CASGRQGNSNQPQHF. The chain employs TRBV27 and TRBJ1-5, with 8 bases identical to TRBD1. CDR3 length: 15 amino acids. Losses at the gene ends were 8 bases for V and 0 bases for J; bases not matched to a gene: 6. Looked up from germline, CDR1 is MNHEY and CDR2 is SMNVEV (reference sequence).

In this sample, this clone turned up a few times. The chain recombines TRBV7-2 with TRBJ1-6; a weak D match, TRBD1 (6 bases). V gave up 4 bases and J gave up 11 bases, with 15 bases separating them. This CDR3 comprises 14 residues. Germline-derived CDR1 and CDR2 are SGHTA and FQGNSA. CDR3 in amino acids: CASSSGGGRAPLHF. CDR3 in DNA: TGTGCCAGCAGCTCCGGTGGGGGGCGAGCACCCCTCCACTTT.

This clone appeared a single time. The rearrangement joins TRBV29-1 to TRBJ2-1, with 7 bases matching TRBD2. Germline loops: CDR1 SQVTM, CDR2 ANQGSEA. After removal of 0 bases from V and 7 bases from J, the junction contained 9 bases not matched to a gene. This CDR3 has 15 residues. The CDR3 loop reads CSVEDPLRELNEQFF. CDR3 nucleotides: TGCAGCGTTGAAGATCCATTGCGGGAGCTAAATGAGCAGTTCTTC.

The CDR3 DNA sequence: TGTGCCAGCAGCGAACCAGATACGCAGTATTTT. Translating gives CASSEPDTQYF. The J gene is TRBJ2-3, the V gene TRBV6-1; D gene uncertain. The germline gives CDR1 MNHNS, CDR2 SASEGT. This CDR3 spans 11 amino acids. V lost 6 bases, J lost 4 bases, and 5 bases lay in between.

V usage is TRBV7-9 and J usage is TRBJ2-2; unclear D gene. The CDR3 totals 14 residues. The V and J ends lost 2 bases and 5 bases respectively, with 9 bases between them. Germline V gene sequence: CDR1 SEHNR, CDR2 FQNEAQ (reference sequence). CDR3 amino acids: CASSLNLLTGELFF. CDR3 nucleotides: TGTGCCAGCAGCTTAAACCTTTTAACCGGGGAGCTGTTTTTT.

V gene TRBV18 combines with J gene TRBJ2-7, with TRBD1 identical over 8 bases. V lost 3 bases, J lost 1 base, and 2 bases stayed unmatched. CDR3 length: 14 amino acids. CDR1 KGHSH and CDR2 LQKENI come from the germline V gene. CDR3 protein: CASSPGQGSYEQYF. The CDR3 region has the DNA TGTGCCAGCTCACCTGGACAGGGTTCCTACGAGCAGTACTTC.

The gene calls are TRBV27 and TRBJ1-6, with TRBD1 matching over 9 bases. Germline CDR1 and CDR2: MNHEY and SMNVEV (reference sequence). J gave up 8 bases and V 4 bases, and 3 bases lay outside the gene matches. The CDR3 consists of 14 residues. The CDR3 loop is CASSSGQGDSPLHF. The CDR3 region has the DNA TGTGCCAGCAGTTCGGGACAGGGTGATTCACCCCTCCACTTT.

CDR3 nucleotides: TGTGCCAGCAGCTTGTACAGGGTCACTGAAGCTTTCTTT. Its translation: CASSLYRVTEAFF. This rearrangement joins TRBV5-6 to TRBJ1-1; the D gene is possibly TRBD1 (6 bases). Germline CDR1 and CDR2: SGHDT and YYEEEE. Trimming pared 1 base from V and 4 bases from J, leaving 8 bases between. This CDR3 is built from 13 residues.

The chain uses TRBV7-7 and TRBJ2-1; 7 positions match TRBD1. This CDR3 spans 15 amino acids. Per germline, CDR1 SSHAT and CDR2 FNYEAQ (reference sequence). V gave up 5 bases and J gave up 10 bases; unmatched junction bases: 14. The CDR3 sequence: CASSPTGISREEQFF. CDR3 DNA: TGTGCCAGCAGCCCGACAGGGATATCAAGGGAAGAGCAGTTCTTC.

This clone is labeled medium-sized (0.01 to 0.1%). The CDR3 DNA reads TGCGCCAGCAGCTTGGGGCAGGGCTACAATCAGCCCCAGCATTTT. Encoded protein: CASSLGQGYNQPQHF. V usage is TRBV5-1 and J usage is TRBJ1-5; D perhaps matches TRBD1 (5 bases). CDR1 and CDR2 from the germline V gene are SGHRS and YFSETQ. The CDR3 sequence is 15 residues long. V lost 0 bases and J lost 3, with 10 bases in between.

This clone has just a few counts. This chain joins TRBV18 and TRBJ1-1; D ambiguous. The CDR3 has 14 residues. V lost 5 bases, J lost 2 bases, and 12 bases lay in between. The germline V gene encodes CDR1 KGHSH and CDR2 LQKENI. CDR3 protein: CASSYQVINTEAFF. CDR3 sequence (DNA): TGTGCCAGCTCATATCAGGTGATAAACACTGAAGCTTTCTTT.

The genes are TRBV5-1 and TRBJ1-4, with 9 bases lining up with TRBD1. Germline CDR1 is SGHRS and CDR2 is YFSETQ. The V gene end was trimmed by 3 bases and the J gene end by 8 bases; junction bases not matched to a gene: 14. This CDR3 spans 17 amino acids. CDR3 residues: CASSSTGRRDRDEKLFF. The CDR3 DNA follows: TGCGCCAGCAGCTCTACAGGCCGTAGGGACAGGGACGAAAAACTGTTTTTT.

This chain joins TRBV28 and TRBJ1-6; D uncertain. The V end lost 5 bases, the J end lost 2 bases, and 10 bases lay between the germline ends. This CDR3 is built from 15 residues. Germline loops: CDR1 MDHEN, CDR2 SYDVKM. The CDR3 loop reads CASSPINPYNSPLHF. In DNA form, the CDR3 reads TGTGCCAGCAGTCCCATCAACCCCTATAATTCACCCCTCCACTTT.

This sequence joins TRBV11-3 and TRBJ2-3; 7 positions agree with TRBD2. This CDR3 has 12 amino acids. Germline V gene sequence: CDR1 SGHNT, CDR2 YENEEA. The junction had 2 bases not matched to a gene; V was cut back by 6 bases and J by 5 bases. The DNA for the CDR3 is TGTGCCAGCAGGGGGGGGGTAGATACGCAGTATTTT. The encoded protein is CASRGGVDTQYF.

The V call is TRBV7-2, the J call TRBJ2-1; 8 bases match TRBD2. CDR1 is SGHTA and CDR2 is FQGNSA in the germline V gene. This CDR3 contains 15 residues. The junction had 5 bases not matched to a gene; V was cut back by 1 base and J by 6 bases. CDR3 nucleotide sequence: TGTGCCAGCAGCTTAGAGGCGGGGGGACGCAATGAGCAGTTCTTC. It yields the protein CASSLEAGGRNEQFF.

The J gene is TRBJ2-5, the V gene TRBV7-3; 11 nucleotides align to TRBD2. The J segment lost 7 bases and the V segment lost 2 bases, leaving 9 bases of the junction unmatched. This CDR3 comprises 16 residues. Germline CDR1 is SGHTA and CDR2 is FQGTGA. CDR3 amino acids: CASSLYSGGVRGTQYF. The CDR3 DNA reads TGTGCCAGCAGCTTATATAGCGGGGGGGTCCGTGGGACCCAGTACTTC.